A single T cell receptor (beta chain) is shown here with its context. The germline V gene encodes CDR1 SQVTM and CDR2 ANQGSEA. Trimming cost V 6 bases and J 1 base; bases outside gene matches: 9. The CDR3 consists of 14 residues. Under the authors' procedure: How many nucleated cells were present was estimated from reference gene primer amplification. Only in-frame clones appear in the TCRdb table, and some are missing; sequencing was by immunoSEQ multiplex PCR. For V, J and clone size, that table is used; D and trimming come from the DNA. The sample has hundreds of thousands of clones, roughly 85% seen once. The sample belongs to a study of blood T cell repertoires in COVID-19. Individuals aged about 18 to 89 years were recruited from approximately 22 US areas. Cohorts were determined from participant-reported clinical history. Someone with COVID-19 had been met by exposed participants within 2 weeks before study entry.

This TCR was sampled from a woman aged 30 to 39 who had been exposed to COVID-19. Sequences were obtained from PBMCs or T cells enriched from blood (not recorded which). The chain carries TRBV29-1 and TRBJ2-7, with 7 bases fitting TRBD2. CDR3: CSVTTAGLSYEQYF. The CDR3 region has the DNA TGCAGCGTGACGACAGCGGGACTTTCCTACGAGCAGTACTTC.